Below, 5 T cell receptor beta chains from the same sample are listed, as sequenced in a study of blood T cell repertoires in COVID-19. Data came from immunoSEQ multiplex PCR; TCRdb stores just in-frame clones and leaves some out. The table shows 300,000 to 450,000 clones, with around 87% occurring only once. Specimen: PBMCs or T cells enriched from blood (not recorded which). Receptors were obtained from a man aged 35 to 55 in a cohort exposed to, infected with or recovered from COVID-19 (not recorded which).

The rearrangement links TRBV6-1 to TRBJ1-6, with 8 bases identical to TRBD1. The trim removed 2 bases at V and 9 bases at J, leaving 6 bases unmatched. The germline V gene has CDR1 MNHNS and CDR2 SASEGT. The CDR3 extends over 15 amino acids. Written as DNA, the CDR3 is TGTGCCAGCAGTGAACACGGACAGGGAACTTCACCCCTCCACTTT. It specifies CASSEHGQGTSPLHF.

The J gene is TRBJ2-7, the V gene TRBV18, with TRBD2 matching 12 bases. J was trimmed by 7 bases and V by 6 bases; bases with no gene match: 7. The CDR3 is made up of 14 amino acids. The germline V gene has CDR1 KGHSH and CDR2 LQKENI. CDR3: CASSQGLAGEEQYF. The CDR3, as DNA: TGTGCCAGCTCCCAGGGACTAGCGGGTGAAGAGCAGTACTTC.

The CDR3 is CASSYSTGTGSPLHF. The CDR3 DNA reads as TGTGCCAGCAGTTACTCAACAGGGACGGGTTCACCCCTCCACTTT. The V and J genes are TRBV6-2 or TRBV6-3 and TRBJ1-6, with a tentative D call TRBD1 (6 bases). Germline assignment: CDR1 MNHEY and CDR2 SVGEGT. V was cut by 0 bases and J by 9 bases, with 12 bases left in between. The CDR3 length is 15 residues.

The rearrangement links TRBV7-9 to TRBJ1-5; 7 bases fit TRBD1. Germline CDR1 SEHNR, CDR2 FQNEAQ (reference sequence). The junction had 7 bases not matched to a gene; V was cut back by 4 bases and J by 4 bases. The CDR3 length is 15 residues. The CDR3 here is CASSYHGTANQPQHF. CDR3 DNA sequence: TGTGCCAGCAGCTACCACGGGACAGCTAATCAGCCCCAGCATTTT.

The V call is TRBV3-1 (or the pseudogene TRBV3-2), the J call TRBJ2-7; a weak D match, TRBD2 (5 bases). The germline V gene has CDR1 LGHDT and CDR2 YNNKEL (reference sequence). Between the trimmed V and J ends, which lost 4 bases and 3 bases, there was a span of 7 bases. The CDR3 sequence is 12 residues long. CDR3 nucleotides: TGTGCCAGCAGCCGCCGGGACTACGAGCAGTACTTC. It yields the protein CASSRRDYEQYF.